This T cell receptor beta chain was observed in a study of blood T cell repertoires in COVID-19. This clone was seen a few times. In the authors' workflow: The authors estimated nucleated cell counts from reference gene primer amplification. Here immunoSEQ multiplex PCR was the method, and the copy in TCRdb shows in-frame clones only, minus some. Clone size and the V and J calls come from that table; the DNA yielded D and trimming. The profile shows about 160,000 clones, about 81% of them singletons. The origin of this receptor is a human donor in a cohort sampled during active COVID-19. Material: peripheral blood.

CDR3 bases: TGTGCCAGCAGTTTGGAGGGGGACGGGGGGGGCTACGAGCAGTACTTC. It codes for CASSLEGDGGGYEQYF. J is TRBJ2-7 and V is TRBV27; 8 bases are shared with TRBD2. Germline V gene sequence: CDR1 MNHEY, CDR2 SMNVEV (reference sequence). The junction had 10 bases not matched to a gene; V was cut back by 3 bases and J by 3 bases. The CDR3 has 16 amino acids.